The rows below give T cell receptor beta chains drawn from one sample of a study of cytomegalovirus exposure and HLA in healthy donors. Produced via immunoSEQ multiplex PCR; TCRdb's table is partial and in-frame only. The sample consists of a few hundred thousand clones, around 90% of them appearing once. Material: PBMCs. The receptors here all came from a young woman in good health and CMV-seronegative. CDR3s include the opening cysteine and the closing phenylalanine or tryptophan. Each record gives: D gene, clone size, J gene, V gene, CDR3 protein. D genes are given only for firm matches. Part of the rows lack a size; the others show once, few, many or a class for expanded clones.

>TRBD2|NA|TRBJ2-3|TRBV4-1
CASSQASGGPNTDTQYF
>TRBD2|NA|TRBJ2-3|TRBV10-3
CAIAGDTDTQYF
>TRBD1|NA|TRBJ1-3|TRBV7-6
CASSSRTGSSGNTIYF
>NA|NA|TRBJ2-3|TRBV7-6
CASSFRGAGDTQYF
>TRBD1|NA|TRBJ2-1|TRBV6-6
CASSYSRPGGNEQFF
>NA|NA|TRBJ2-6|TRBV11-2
CASSLGGTLYPGANVLTF
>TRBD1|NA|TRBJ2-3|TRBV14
CASSRQGWGTDTQYF
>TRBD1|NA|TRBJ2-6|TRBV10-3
CAISGQGTGANVLTF
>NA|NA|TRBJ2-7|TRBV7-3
CASSLRLRGPSYEQYF
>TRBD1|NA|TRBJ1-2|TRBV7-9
CASSLGGGGYGYTF
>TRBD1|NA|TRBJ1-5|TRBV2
CASGPTGSFQPQHF
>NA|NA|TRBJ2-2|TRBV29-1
CSVALRNTGELFF
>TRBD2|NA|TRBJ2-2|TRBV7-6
CASSYSTSRNTGELFF
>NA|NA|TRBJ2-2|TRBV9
CASSVLVGRGTGELFF
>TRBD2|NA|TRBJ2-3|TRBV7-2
CASSLIGSGEGNTQYF
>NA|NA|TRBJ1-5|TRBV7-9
CASSSRDSNQPQHF
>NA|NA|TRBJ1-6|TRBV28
CASSSWTTLLPNSPLHF
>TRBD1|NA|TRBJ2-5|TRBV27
CASSFGDRGLVETQYF
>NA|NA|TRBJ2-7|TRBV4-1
CASSEGAGAPLEQYF
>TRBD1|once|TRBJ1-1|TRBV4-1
CASSQLGQGRTEAFF
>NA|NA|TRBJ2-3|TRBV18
CASSLETGDTQYF
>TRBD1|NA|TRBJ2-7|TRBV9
CASSAGTVTYEQYF
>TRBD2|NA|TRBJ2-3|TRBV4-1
CASSQGLAGGQADTQYF
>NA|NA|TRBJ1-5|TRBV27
CASSPGGGNQPQHF
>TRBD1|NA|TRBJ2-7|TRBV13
CASSFAGQGTYEQYF
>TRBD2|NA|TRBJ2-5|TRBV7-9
CASSPGGVETQYF
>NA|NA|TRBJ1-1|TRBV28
CATTRQSNTEAFF